This note documents a single T cell receptor (beta chain) sequence. V shed 1 base, J shed 2 bases, and the junction held 0 bases outside the gene matches. Germline-derived CDR1 and CDR2 are LGHDT and YNNKEL (reference sequence). The CDR3 is made up of 15 amino acids. These data belong to a study of blood T cell repertoires in COVID-19. Study at large: The analysed material was cDNA or gDNA that came from T cells, B-cell-depleted T cells, or PBMCs.

Per the authors' pipeline: Reference gene primer amplification in the assay estimated nucleated cell counts. Assay: immunoSEQ multiplex PCR; the TCRdb copy retains only in-frame clones and omits some. V, J and clone size are taken as reported in that table, and D and trimming were inferred from the DNA itself. This sample has over 55,000 clones, with 88% found just once. V usage is TRBV3-1 (or the pseudogene TRBV3-2) and J usage is TRBJ1-2; 11 positions agree with TRBD1. The origin of this receptor is a human donor in a cohort sampled during active COVID-19. Sequencing was done on a sample of peripheral blood. The CDR3, as DNA: TGTGCCAGCAGCCAAGGGACAGGGGGCAACTATGGCTACACCTTC. Translating it yields CASSQGTGGNYGYTF.